Listed here are 6 T cell receptor beta chains from one sample, sequenced in a study of T cell responses to AZD1222 COVID-19 vaccine. The data were produced by immunoSEQ multiplex PCR, yet TCRdb's version contains in-frame clones alone and is incomplete. In the table there are approximately 110,000 clones, around nine tenths of which are singletons. The sequences come from peripheral blood, collected on day 0 of AZD1222 vaccination. The receptors were gathered from an adult in good health.

The CDR3 bases are TGTGCCAGCAGCCTCGGGGCGTTTGGGAGCAATCAGCCCCAGCATTTT. This encodes CASSLGAFGSNQPQHF. The rearrangement uses TRBV9 and TRBJ1-5; D is possibly TRBD1 (5 bases). Trimming left V 4 bases short and J 1 base short, with 15 bases between. This CDR3 comprises 16 residues. CDR1 and CDR2 from the germline V gene are SGDLS and YYNGEE. The full variable domain, in which reference TRBV9 and TRBJ1-5 provide the parts outside the CDR3, is DSGVTQTPKHLITATGQRVTLRCSPRSGDLSVYWYQQSLDQGLQFLIQYYNGEERAKGNILERFSAQQFPDLHSELNLSSLELGDSALYFCASSLGAFGSNQPQHFGDGTRLSIL.

This clone came up once. V and J are TRBV12-3 or TRBV12-4 and TRBJ1-4, with D maybe TRBD1 (5 bases). The germline V and J ends were trimmed by 6 bases and 9 bases, with 11 bases remaining between them. The CDR3 sequence is 12 residues long. Written as DNA, the CDR3 is TGTGCCAGCAGCCCCATGGGACAAAAACTGTTTTTT. This encodes CASSPMGQKLFF.

This chain uses TRBV6-4 with TRBJ1-1; D perhaps matches TRBD1 (5 bases). This CDR3 has 14 residues. The germline V gene has CDR1 MRHNA and CDR2 SNTAGT. The V and J ends lost 5 bases and 1 base respectively, with 11 bases between them. The chain's CDR3 is CASSRDRQNTEAFF. For the CDR3, the DNA is TGTGCCAGCAGTCGAGACAGACAGAACACTGAAGCTTTCTTT.

The genes are TRBV19 and TRBJ1-3; maybe TRBD1 (6 bases). The CDR3 contains 18 residues. V gave up 6 bases and J gave up 0 bases, with 21 bases separating them. CDR1 LNHDA and CDR2 SQIVND come from the germline V gene (reference sequence). In DNA form, the CDR3 reads TGTGCCAGTAGCTTACTCCCCGGGACACCCACCTCTGGAAACACCATATATTTT. This gives the protein CASSLLPGTPTSGNTIYF.

The rearrangement uses TRBV29-1 and TRBJ2-7, with 10 positions matching TRBD1. V was clipped by 3 bases and J by 1 base; unmatched bases: 9. The CDR3 consists of 16 residues. Germline CDR1 SQVTM, CDR2 ANQGSEA. Here the CDR3 DNA reads TGCAGCGTTGACGGGGACAGGGGTTCCCCGTCCTACGAGCAGTACTTC. It translates to CSVDGDRGSPSYEQYF.

The rearrangement links TRBV28 to TRBJ2-3; D is possibly TRBD1 or TRBD2 (5 bases each). The CDR3 runs 17 residues. Trimming left V 3 bases short and J 3 bases short, with 19 bases between. Germline V gene sequence: CDR1 MDHEN, CDR2 SYDVKM. This chain's CDR3 is CASSFGFGGWDTDTQYF. CDR3 nucleotide sequence: TGTGCCAGCAGTTTTGGTTTTGGGGGTTGGGATACAGATACGCAGTATTTT.